The 9 T cell receptor beta chains given below trace back to one sample, sequenced in a study of blood T cell repertoires in COVID-19. Only in-frame clones appear in the TCRdb table, and some are missing; sequencing was by immunoSEQ multiplex PCR. In the table there are some 300,000 clones, around 87% of which are singletons. The specimen was PBMCs or T cells enriched from blood (not recorded which). The source of these receptors is a woman aged 18-30 years with acute COVID-19.

The chain joins TRBV3-1 (or the pseudogene TRBV3-2) to TRBJ1-3; a weak D match, TRBD1 (6 bases). Germline CDR1 and CDR2: LGHDT and YNNKEL (reference sequence). The CDR3 has 14 residues. The V end was cut by 6 bases, the J end by 1 base, with 10 bases between. CDR3 coding DNA: TGTGCCAGCAGTCTCGGACAGTCTGGAAACACCATATATTTT. It specifies CASSLGQSGNTIYF.

J is TRBJ2-7 and V is TRBV28; no definite D call. V dropped 6 bases and J dropped 1 base, with 7 bases sitting between them. The germline V gene encodes CDR1 MDHEN and CDR2 SYDVKM. CDR3 length: 12 residues. CDR3 loop: CASRWSSYEQYF. DNA of the CDR3: TGTGCCAGCAGATGGAGTTCCTACGAGCAGTACTTC. The full variable domain, completed using reference TRBV28 and TRBJ2-7, is DVKVTQSSRYLVKRTGEKVFLECVQDMDHENMFWYRQDPGLGLRLIYFSYDVKMKEKGDIPEGYSVSREKKERFSLILESASTNQTSMYLCASRWSSYEQYFGPGTRLTVT.

This clone was counted once. The chain has TRBV12-3 or TRBV12-4 and TRBJ2-7; 7 bases map to TRBD2. This CDR3 spans 13 amino acids. V lost 6 bases to trimming and J lost 3 bases; unmatched junction nucleotides: 5. CDR3 residues: CASRGLAGYEQYF. The DNA for the CDR3 is TGTGCCAGCAGGGGATTAGCGGGCTACGAGCAGTACTTC.

The CDR3 sequence is CASSLVAGTNTGELFF. CDR3 sequence (DNA): TGTGCCAGCAGCTTAGTGGCGGGAACGAACACCGGGGAGCTGTTTTTT. The rearrangement joins TRBV7-9 to TRBJ2-2; D possibly corresponds to TRBD2 (6 bases). This CDR3 is built from 16 residues. Trimming shortened V by 1 base and J by 0 bases, and 9 bases separated the two germline ends. Germline CDR1 SEHNR, CDR2 FQNEAQ (reference sequence).

The V and J genes are TRBV27 and TRBJ2-5; D not resolved. The CDR3 totals 13 residues. Trimming stripped 7 bases from V and 4 bases from J, with 13 bases between. Germline CDR1 is MNHEY and CDR2 is SMNVEV (reference sequence). The CDR3 reads CASTGGPRETQYF. The DNA for the CDR3 is TGTGCCAGCACCGGCGGTCCCAGAGAGACCCAGTACTTC.

This chain connects TRBV4-2 to TRBJ2-3, with 13 bases matching TRBD2. Germline CDR1 is LGHNA and CDR2 is YNFKEQ. The junction had 5 bases not matched to a gene; V was cut back by 4 bases and J by 4 bases. The CDR3 has 16 amino acids. This chain's CDR3 is CASSRRTSGSADTQYF. The CDR3 DNA follows: TGTGCCAGCAGCCGGAGGACTAGCGGGAGCGCAGATACGCAGTATTTT.

This clone was counted between two and nine times. V and J are TRBV7-3 and TRBJ2-3, with D uncertain. The V and J ends lost 3 bases and 6 bases respectively, with 16 bases between them. CDR1 SGHTA and CDR2 FQGTGA come from the germline V gene. The CDR3 runs 15 residues. In DNA form, the CDR3 reads TGTGCCAGCAGCTTGCGGCCATCTTATGGCGATACGCAGTATTTT. Protein product: CASSLRPSYGDTQYF.

The chain couples TRBV6-1 to TRBJ1-5; 11 bases match TRBD1. Per the germline V gene, CDR1 is MNHNS and CDR2 is SASEGT. Trimming cost V 2 bases and J 5 bases; bases outside gene matches: 14. The CDR3 contains 19 residues. CDR3 amino acids: CASSESAGQGVVEDQPQHF. In nucleotides, the CDR3 is TGTGCCAGCAGTGAATCTGCGGGACAGGGGGTCGTAGAGGATCAGCCCCAGCATTTT.

The CDR3 protein is CATSRDRTVNTIYF. Here the CDR3 DNA reads TGTGCCACCAGCAGAGATAGGACAGTAAACACCATATATTTT. J is TRBJ1-3 and V is TRBV15, with a tentative D call TRBD1 (6 bases). V lost 0 bases, J lost 6 bases, and 9 bases lay in between. This CDR3 has 14 amino acids. Germline V gives CDR1 LNHNV, CDR2 YYDKDF (reference sequence).